These T cell receptor beta chains were read from a single sample in a study of blood T cell repertoires in COVID-19. Assay used: immunoSEQ multiplex PCR; TCRdb lists only in-frame clones, some missing. Of around 130,000 clones in the sample, approximately 85% were seen once. The sequencing input was peripheral blood. The receptors were gathered from a human donor in a cohort sampled during active COVID-19. The CDR3 runs from the conserved cysteine through the conserved F or W. The D gene is left open where the match is weak. A clone size is listed for some rows: how often the clone was seen (once, few, many), or a class if it is expanded.

d_call,clone_size,v_call,j_call,cdr3_nt,cdr3_aa
.,.,TRBV7-2,TRBJ1-2,TGTGCCAGCAACAGTCGGGGGACTGATCCATATGGCTACACCTTC,CASNSRGTDPYGYTF
TRBD1,.,TRBV19,TRBJ1-6,TGTGCCAGTAGTTTTGGCAGGGGGCGGACACCCCTCCACTTT,CASSFGRGRTPLHF
.,.,TRBV7-2,TRBJ1-1,TGTGCCAGCAGCGCCGGACAGCAGAACACTGAAGCTTTCTTT,CASSAGQQNTEAFF
TRBD1,.,TRBV5-4,TRBJ1-1,TGTGCCACCGGGACAGGGGATGTGTTGGACACTGAAGCTTTCTTT,CATGTGDVLDTEAFF
.,.,TRBV30,TRBJ2-7,TGTGCCGGATCCGAGGATTCCTACGAGCAGTACTTC,CAGSEDSYEQYF
.,.,TRBV6-5,TRBJ2-3,TGTGCCAGTACCGGAGGGGGGGTAACAGATACGCAGTATTTT,CASTGGGVTDTQYF
TRBD2,.,TRBV27,TRBJ2-2,TGTGCCAGCACACCATGGGGCGCGGCGGGAGCCACCGGGGAGCTGTTTTTT,CASTPWGAAGATGELFF
.,.,TRBV6-5,TRBJ1-5,TGTGCCAGCAGTTATGCGGGAAACAATCAGCCCCAGCATTTT,CASSYAGNNQPQHF
.,.,TRBV5-6,TRBJ1-1,TGTGCCAGCAGCTTCGTGACAGGGAACACTGAAGCTTTCTTT,CASSFVTGNTEAFF
.,.,TRBV5-4,TRBJ2-1,TGTGCCAGCAGCTGGGGAACTAGCTCCTACAATGAGCAGTTCTTC,CASSWGTSSYNEQFF
TRBD1,few,TRBV2,TRBJ2-3,TGTGCCAGCAGCCGGGACAGGGGACCAGATACGCAGTATTTT,CASSRDRGPDTQYF
.,.,TRBV12-3/TRBV12-4,TRBJ1-1,TGTGCCAGCAGTTTATTGAGGTCTGAAGCTTTCTTT,CASSLLRSEAFF
.,few,TRBV30,TRBJ2-3,TGTGCCTGGAGTGTGGACGGGAGCCGAGGGACAGATACGCAGTATTTT,CAWSVDGSRGTDTQYF
.,.,TRBV5-6,TRBJ2-5,TGTGCCAGCAGCTTGGCCCGGCAGCGGCGAAGCGAGACCCAGTACTTC,CASSLARQRRSETQYF
TRBD2,.,TRBV5-1,TRBJ2-3,TGCGCCAGCAGCTTGGCGGCCCCTAGCGGCGATACGCAGTATTTT,CASSLAAPSGDTQYF
.,.,TRBV2,TRBJ2-7,TGTGCCAGCAGTTACTTCGGGGAGCAGTACTTC,CASSYFGEQYF
.,.,TRBV7-9,TRBJ1-2,TGTGCCAGCAGCCCCGGGGGGGCCCCTTGGGGCTACACCTTC,CASSPGGAPWGYTF
.,once,TRBV5-4,TRBJ2-4,TGTGCCAGCAGCTCCGCCGGGGGTCTGGCCAAAAACATTCAGTACTTC,CASSSAGGLAKNIQYF
.,.,TRBV6-6,TRBJ2-5,TGTACCAGCAGTTACTCAGCGACTAGGAGGGAGACCCAGTACTTC,CTSSYSATRRETQYF
TRBD1,.,TRBV18,TRBJ2-7,TGTGCCAGCTCAACGGACAGGGGCGTTTCTTACGAGCAGTACTTC,CASSTDRGVSYEQYF
.,once,TRBV4-1,TRBJ2-3,TGCGCCAGCAGCCAAGAAGGGGCAGATACGCAGTATTTT,CASSQEGADTQYF
TRBD2,once,TRBV6-4,TRBJ2-1,TGTGCCAGCAGTCTAGCGGGAGGGAAGTCGAATGAGCAGTTCTTC,CASSLAGGKSNEQFF
.,.,TRBV12-3/TRBV12-4,TRBJ1-2,TGTGCCAGCAGGGAAAGGAACAGCTATGGCTACACCTTC,CASRERNSYGYTF
TRBD2,.,TRBV24-1,TRBJ2-1,TGTGCCACCAGTGCGGCGGGAGTTAGTGCCAATGAGCAGTTCTTC,CATSAAGVSANEQFF
.,.,TRBV5-5,TRBJ1-2,TGTGCCAGCAGCTCGCCGCCGGGACAAGGAGGCTACACCTTC,CASSSPPGQGGYTF
.,.,TRBV18,TRBJ1-1,TGTGCCAGCTCACCGGCGGGCAGGAGCCTGAACACTGAAGCTTTCTTT,CASSPAGRSLNTEAFF
TRBD1,.,TRBV7-9,TRBJ1-2,TGTGCCAGCAGCCCGGGACAGTACTATGGCTACACCTTC,CASSPGQYYGYTF
.,.,TRBV5-4,TRBJ1-2,TGTGCCAGCAGCCCACCTATCTCCAGGGCCTATGGCTACACCTTC,CASSPPISRAYGYTF
.,.,TRBV5-6,TRBJ2-3,TGTGCCAGCAGCTTGGGGCGGCTAAGAGTGACAGATACGCAGTATTTT,CASSLGRLRVTDTQYF
.,.,TRBV5-5,TRBJ2-5,TGTGCCAGCAGCTTGGCTCTAGCAGAGACCCAGTACTTC,CASSLALAETQYF
.,.,TRBV29-1,TRBJ1-1,TGCAGCGTTTTGGCAGGGCTCATGAACACTGAAGCTTTCTTT,CSVLAGLMNTEAFF
.,.,TRBV24-1,TRBJ2-7,TGTGCCACCAGTGGGGGCAGGAGGGTGTCATTGGTCTACGAGCAGTACTTC,CATSGGRRVSLVYEQYF
.,few,TRBV6-4,TRBJ1-1,TGTGCCAGCAGGGGGCCAGGGAACACTGAAGCTTTCTTT,CASRGPGNTEAFF
.,.,TRBV7-8,TRBJ1-2,TGTGCCAGCAGCCCCCTCCAGTTCTATGGCTACACCTTC,CASSPLQFYGYTF
.,.,TRBV16,TRBJ2-1,TGTGCCAGCAGCCAATCTGGCGGAAGCTCCTACAATGAGCAGTTCTTC,CASSQSGGSSYNEQFF
.,.,TRBV7-2,TRBJ1-2,TGTGCCAGCAGCCCCCCGGGATCCTTGGGCGATGGCTACACCTTC,CASSPPGSLGDGYTF
.,.,TRBV5-1,TRBJ1-2,TGCGCCAGCAGCTTGGACCGAGGGGGCTACACCTTC,CASSLDRGGYTF
.,.,TRBV7-2,TRBJ1-2,TGTGCCAGCAGCTTATCGGGTAGCTATGGCTACACCTTC,CASSLSGSYGYTF
.,.,TRBV5-5,TRBJ2-5,TGTGCCAGCAGCTTGGCCAGGCCGCAAGAGACCCAGTACTTC,CASSLARPQETQYF
.,.,TRBV30,TRBJ1-2,TGTGCCTGGATCAACCCGTCGTCAGGGAACTATGGCTACACCTTC,CAWINPSSGNYGYTF
TRBD1,few,TRBV27,TRBJ2-6,TGTGCCAGCCCTCTCCGGGACAGGGAAGGGGGTTGGGACTCTGGGGCCAACGTCCTGACTTTC,CASPLRDREGGWDSGANVLTF
.,.,TRBV3-1/TRBV3-2,TRBJ2-1,TGTGCCAGCAGCCAAGTTCCTGGAGGGGCCAGCGACAATGAGCAGTTCTTC,CASSQVPGGASDNEQFF
.,.,TRBV11-1,TRBJ2-2,TGTGCCAGCAGCTTACATCAGGGGGAGCTGTTTTTT,CASSLHQGELFF
.,.,TRBV28,TRBJ2-1,TGTGCCAGCGAATTCAGGGGCTACAATGAGCAGTTCTTC,CASEFRGYNEQFF
TRBD2,.,TRBV5-1,TRBJ2-3,TGCGCCAGCAGCACCGGACTAGCGGGAGGAGATACGCAGTATTTT,CASSTGLAGGDTQYF
.,many,TRBV19,TRBJ2-1,TGTGCCAGTAGTATTGACAGCAATGAGCAGTTCTTC,CASSIDSNEQFF
TRBD1,.,TRBV11-2,TRBJ1-1,TGTGCCAGCAGCCTACAGGGGAGAAGCGCTGAAGCTTTCTTT,CASSLQGRSAEAFF
TRBD1,.,TRBV7-6,TRBJ1-5,TGTGCCAGCAGCTCAGTGTCAGGGGGCCTATATAGCAATCAGCCCCAGCATTTT,CASSSVSGGLYSNQPQHF
TRBD2,.,TRBV7-2,TRBJ2-2,TGTGCCAGCAGCTCCGGGAGTAGCGGGGGCACCGGGGAGCTGTTTTTT,CASSSGSSGGTGELFF
.,few,TRBV4-1,TRBJ1-2,TGCGCCAGCAGCCAAGATAATTCGGGGAATCTCTATGGCTACACCTTC,CASSQDNSGNLYGYTF
.,.,TRBV7-2,TRBJ1-1,TGTGCCAGCAGCTTCGGGGGGACGGCCGCTTTCTTT,CASSFGGTAAFF
.,.,TRBV5-1,TRBJ1-6,TGCGCCAGCAGCCCGAGGGAGGGAGGTAATTCACCCCTCCACTTT,CASSPREGGNSPLHF
.,.,TRBV6-5,TRBJ1-1,TGTGCCAGCAGCTCAACATCAATGAACACTGAAGCTTTCTTT,CASSSTSMNTEAFF
.,.,TRBV4-3,TRBJ2-3,TGCGCCAGCAGCCAAGGTGTAGCGACTAGCACAGATACGCAGTATTTT,CASSQGVATSTDTQYF
.,few,TRBV7-2,TRBJ2-5,TGTGCCAGCAGCTCTGTACGATCCGGGGAGACCCAGTACTTC,CASSSVRSGETQYF
TRBD1,.,TRBV4-3,TRBJ1-2,TGCGCCAGCAGCCGCGTGGGACAGAAAGACTATGGCTACACCTTC,CASSRVGQKDYGYTF
.,.,TRBV7-2,TRBJ2-2,TGTGCCAGCAGCCAAGAAGGAGTCGGCGGGGCGAACACCGGGGAGCTGTTTTTT,CASSQEGVGGANTGELFF
.,.,TRBV6-5,TRBJ2-5,TGTGCCAGCACCCCCGGCAGCGTCGAGACCCAGTACTTC,CASTPGSVETQYF
TRBD1,.,TRBV5-6,TRBJ1-2,TGTGCCAGCAGCTTGGAGCAGGGGGCGGGAGGCTACACCTTC,CASSLEQGAGGYTF